A selection of T cell receptor beta chains follows, all from one sample in a study of CD8 T cells in ankylosing spondylitis. From the 5' RACE reads, TCRdb called clonotypes with MiXCR, one entry per CDR3 protein. The sample has about 540,000 distinct CDR3 sequences; approximately 11% are singletons. Sequencing was performed on blood, either unsorted or a sorted T cell fraction (not recorded which). The receptors here all came from a male donor with ankylosing spondylitis. CDR3s include the opening cysteine and the closing phenylalanine or tryptophan. D genes are given only for firm matches. The listing skips clone size in some rows; elsewhere it reads once, few, many or a size class.

d_call | cdr3_length | clone_size | j_call | v_call | cdr3_nt | cdr3_aa
- | 14 | many | TRBJ2-3 | TRBV24-1 | TGTGCCACCAGTGATTCGGGCAGCACAGATACGCAGTATTTT | CATSDSGSTDTQYF
- | 14 | many | TRBJ1-6 | TRBV20-1 | TGCAGTGCTAGGAACCCCGGGGTGTATTCACCCCTCCACTTT | CSARNPGVYSPLHF
- | 13 | many | TRBJ2-3 | TRBV19 | TGTGCCAGTAGTCTCCCAAGGGCAGATACGCAGTATTTT | CASSLPRADTQYF
- | 15 | - | TRBJ2-1 | TRBV7-6 | TGTGCCAGCAGCCTTGGATTGAATCGTCACAATGAGCAGTTCTTC | CASSLGLNRHNEQFF
- | 16 | - | TRBJ2-3 | TRBV14 | TGTGCCAGCAGCCCGAGACTAGTCCTTAGCACAGATACGCAGTATTTT | CASSPRLVLSTDTQYF
TRBD1 | 14 | few | TRBJ1-1 | TRBV5-1 | TGCGCCAGCAGTCTAACAGGGGGCGGTTCCGAAGCTTTCTTT | CASSLTGGGSEAFF
TRBD2 | 18 | few | TRBJ2-2 | TRBV13 | TGTGCCAGCAGCCCTCCCCAACTAGCGGGAGGAGAAACCGGGGAGCTGTTTTTT | CASSPPQLAGGETGELFF
- | 15 | few | TRBJ2-2 | TRBV5-1 | TGCGCCAGCAGCTTGGACCGACACGACACCGGGGAGCTGTTTTTT | CASSLDRHDTGELFF
TRBD1 | 15 | few | TRBJ2-2 | TRBV6-1 | TGTGCCAGCGAGGCGACAGGGGATGCCACCGGGGAGCTGTTTTTT | CASEATGDATGELFF
- | 14 | few | TRBJ1-4 | TRBV30 | TGTGCCTGGAGTGTACCCTCGGGGAATGAAAAACTGTTTTTT | CAWSVPSGNEKLFF
TRBD1 | 15 | few | TRBJ1-1 | TRBV18 | TGTGCCAGCTCACGGGACAGTCCAGAGTCGTCTGAAGCTTTCTTT | CASSRDSPESSEAFF
- | 13 | few | TRBJ1-1 | TRBV5-1 | TGCGCCAGCAGATATGACGAGAACACTGAAGCTTTCTTT | CASRYDENTEAFF
- | 15 | few | TRBJ2-3 | TRBV28 | TGTGCCAGCAGTTCCAGGGTAAGGGCTGAAGATACGCAGTATTTT | CASSSRVRAEDTQYF
- | 14 | - | TRBJ2-7 | TRBV5-1 | TGCGCCAGCACCGAGACAGGCGCCTCCTACGAGCAGTACTTC | CASTETGASYEQYF
- | 15 | - | TRBJ2-1 | TRBV7-9 | TGTGCCAGCGGCCCCCCTTCTTTGGGGTACAATGAGCAGTTCTTC | CASGPPSLGYNEQFF
- | 14 | - | TRBJ1-2 | TRBV3-1 | TGTGCCAGCAGCCAAAACCCCGAAGGGAGTGGCTACACCTTC | CASSQNPEGSGYTF
- | 16 | - | TRBJ2-6 | TRBV14 | TGTGCCAGCAGCCAAGCCGACGTGGTTGGGGCCAACGTCCTGACTTTC | CASSQADVVGANVLTF
- | 16 | - | TRBJ2-5 | TRBV11-3 | TGTGCCAGCAGCCCTATGTATGGACAACCCCAAGAGACCCAGTACTTC | CASSPMYGQPQETQYF
- | 12 | once | TRBJ2-1 | TRBV7-9 | TGTGCCAGCAGCGTCGGGGTAAGGGAGCAGTTCTTC | CASSVGVREQFF